This T cell receptor (beta chain) was captured by sequencing in a study of blood T cell repertoires in COVID-19. Study-level background: The origin of the acute and convalescent COVID-19 samples was the United States, Italy and Spain.

V lost 6 bases to trimming and J lost 4 bases; unmatched junction nucleotides: 5. The CDR3 is made up of 14 amino acids. Germline-derived CDR1 and CDR2 are SGHVS and FQNEAQ. Method: immunoSEQ multiplex PCR; TCRdb's copy keeps in-frame clones and lacks some. Among fewer than 300,000 clones listed, approximately 90% were seen once. This clonotype was sampled from a woman aged 50 to 60 with COVID-19, enrolled during active disease. The sequenced sample consisted of peripheral blood. This chain links TRBV7-8 with TRBJ2-1; 8 bases are a match to TRBD2. The CDR3: CASRSGSSYNEQFF. The CDR3, as DNA: TGTGCCAGCAGGAGCGGGAGTTCTTACAATGAGCAGTTCTTC. Based on the CDR3 plus reference TRBV7-8 and TRBJ2-1, the full variable domain is GAGVSQSPRYKVAKRGQDVALRCDPISGHVSLFWYQQALGQGPEFLTYFQNEAQLDKSGLPSDRFFAERPEGSVSTLKIQRTQQEDSAVYLCASRSGSSYNEQFFGPGTRLTVL.